This record concerns one TCR beta chain sequence. Clones were sequenced by immunoSEQ multiplex PCR, and TCRdb holds only the in-frame ones, with some missing. This table holds about 1 million clones, about 80% found once. The source of the sample is a study of shared clonotypes between healthy human individuals. This clonotype originated in a man aged 18 to 29 in good health. The specimen was memory CD4+ T cells sorted from blood. Subset here: CD45RA-negative fraction.

The DNA for the CDR3 is TGTCGCCCGGGGCTTGGGTTCAGCCAAGAGACCCAGTACTTC. It specifies CRPGLGFSQETQYF. V and J are TRBV12-1 and TRBJ2-5. TRBV12-1 represents a pseudogene. The CDR3 is 14 residues long.